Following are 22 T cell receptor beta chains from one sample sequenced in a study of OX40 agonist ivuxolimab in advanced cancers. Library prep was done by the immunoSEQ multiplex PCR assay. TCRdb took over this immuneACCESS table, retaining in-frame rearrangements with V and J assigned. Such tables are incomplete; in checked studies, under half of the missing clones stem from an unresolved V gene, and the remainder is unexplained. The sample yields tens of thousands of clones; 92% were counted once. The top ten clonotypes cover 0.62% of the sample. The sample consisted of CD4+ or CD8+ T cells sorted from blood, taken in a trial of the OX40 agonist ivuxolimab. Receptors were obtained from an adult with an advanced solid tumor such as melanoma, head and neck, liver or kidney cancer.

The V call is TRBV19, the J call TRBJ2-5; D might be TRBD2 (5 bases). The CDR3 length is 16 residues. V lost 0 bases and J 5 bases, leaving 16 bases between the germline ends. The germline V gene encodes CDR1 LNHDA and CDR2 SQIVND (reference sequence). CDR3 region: CASSIDFSSRGETQYF. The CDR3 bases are TGTGCCAGTAGTATAGATTTTTCCTCACGAGGGGAGACCCAGTACTTC.

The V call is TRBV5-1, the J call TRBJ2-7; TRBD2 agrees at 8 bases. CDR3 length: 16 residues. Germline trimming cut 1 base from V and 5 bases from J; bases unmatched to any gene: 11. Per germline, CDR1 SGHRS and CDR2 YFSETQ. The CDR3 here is CASSLTSGIPPHEQYF. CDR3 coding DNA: TGCGCCAGCAGCTTGACTAGCGGCATCCCCCCCCACGAGCAGTACTTC.

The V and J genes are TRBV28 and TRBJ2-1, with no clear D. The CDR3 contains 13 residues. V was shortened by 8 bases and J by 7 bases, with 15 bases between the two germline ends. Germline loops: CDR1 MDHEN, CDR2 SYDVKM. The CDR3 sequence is CASLDPMVNEQFF. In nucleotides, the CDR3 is TGTGCCAGCCTGGACCCGATGGTGAATGAGCAGTTCTTC.

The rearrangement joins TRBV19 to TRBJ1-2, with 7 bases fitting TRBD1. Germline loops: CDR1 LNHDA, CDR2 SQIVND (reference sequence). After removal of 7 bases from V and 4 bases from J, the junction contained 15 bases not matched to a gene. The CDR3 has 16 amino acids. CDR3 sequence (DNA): TGTGCCAGTAAAGAGGGAGGGGGCTCCCCGAGCTATGGCTACACCTTC. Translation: CASKEGGGSPSYGYTF.

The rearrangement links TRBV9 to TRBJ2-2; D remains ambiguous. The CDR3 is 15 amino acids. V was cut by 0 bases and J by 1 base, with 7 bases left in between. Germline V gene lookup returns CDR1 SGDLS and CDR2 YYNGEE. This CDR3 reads CASSVGHQNTGELFF. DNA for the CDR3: TGTGCCAGCAGCGTAGGACACCAGAACACCGGGGAGCTGTTTTTT.

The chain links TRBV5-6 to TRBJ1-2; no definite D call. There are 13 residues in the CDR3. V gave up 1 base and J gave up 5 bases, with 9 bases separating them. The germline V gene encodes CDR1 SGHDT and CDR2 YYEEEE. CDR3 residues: CASSLPEGYGYTF. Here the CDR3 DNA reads TGTGCCAGCAGCTTGCCCGAGGGATATGGCTACACCTTC.

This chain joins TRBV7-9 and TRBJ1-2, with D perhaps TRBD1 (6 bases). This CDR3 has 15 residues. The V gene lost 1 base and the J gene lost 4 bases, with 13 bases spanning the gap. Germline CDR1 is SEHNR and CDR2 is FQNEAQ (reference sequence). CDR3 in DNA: TGTGCCAGCAGCTTAGAAGTAACAGGGATCTATGGCTACACCTTC. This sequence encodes CASSLEVTGIYGYTF.

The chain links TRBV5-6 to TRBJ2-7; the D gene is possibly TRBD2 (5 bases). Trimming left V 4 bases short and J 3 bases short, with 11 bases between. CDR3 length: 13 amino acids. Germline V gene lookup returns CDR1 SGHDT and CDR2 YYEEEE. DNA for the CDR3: TGTGCCAGCAGCCCTGCCGGGGTCTACGAGCAGTACTTC. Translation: CASSPAGVYEQYF.

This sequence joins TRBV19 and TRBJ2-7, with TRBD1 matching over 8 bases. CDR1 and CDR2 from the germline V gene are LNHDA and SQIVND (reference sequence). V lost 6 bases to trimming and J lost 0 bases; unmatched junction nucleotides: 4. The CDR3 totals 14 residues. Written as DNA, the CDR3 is TGTGCCAGTAGGGGGACAGGAACCTCCTACGAGCAGTACTTC. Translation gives CASRGTGTSYEQYF.

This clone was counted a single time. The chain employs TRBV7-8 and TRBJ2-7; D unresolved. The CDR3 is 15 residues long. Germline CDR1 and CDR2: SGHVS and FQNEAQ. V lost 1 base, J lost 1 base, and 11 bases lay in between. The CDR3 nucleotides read TGTGCCAGCAGCTTAGGGGCCGGCAGGTCCTACGAGCAGTACTTC. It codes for CASSLGAGRSYEQYF. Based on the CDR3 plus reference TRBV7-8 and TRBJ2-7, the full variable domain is GAGVSQSPRYKVAKRGQDVALRCDPISGHVSLFWYQQALGQGPEFLTYFQNEAQLDKSGLPSDRFFAERPEGSVSTLKIQRTQQEDSAVYLCASSLGAGRSYEQYFGPGTRLTVT.

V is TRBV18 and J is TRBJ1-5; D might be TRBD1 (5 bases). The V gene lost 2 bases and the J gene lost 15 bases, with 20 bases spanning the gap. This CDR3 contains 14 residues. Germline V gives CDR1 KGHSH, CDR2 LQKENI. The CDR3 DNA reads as TGTGCCAGCTCACCAGGGGGAAGGCTCAGTACCCCGCATTTT. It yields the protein CASSPGGRLSTPHF.

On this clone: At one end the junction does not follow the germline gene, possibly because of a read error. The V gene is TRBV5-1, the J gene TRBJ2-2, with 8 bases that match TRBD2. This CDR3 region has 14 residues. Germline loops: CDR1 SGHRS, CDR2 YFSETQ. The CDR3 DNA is TGCGCCAGCAGCTTCCGGGCGGGAGGCGGGGAGCTGCTTTTT. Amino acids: CASSFRAGGGELLF.

For the CDR3, the DNA is TGTGCCAGCAGTTACTCGCCAGGGAATGTTGGCTACACCTTC. Amino acid sequence: CASSYSPGNVGYTF. The rearrangement links TRBV6-5 to TRBJ1-2; the D gene is possibly TRBD1 (5 bases). Germline CDR1 is MNHEY and CDR2 is SVGAGI. CDR3 size: 14 residues. With 0 bases removed from V and 7 bases from J, the gap between germline ends came to 12 bases.

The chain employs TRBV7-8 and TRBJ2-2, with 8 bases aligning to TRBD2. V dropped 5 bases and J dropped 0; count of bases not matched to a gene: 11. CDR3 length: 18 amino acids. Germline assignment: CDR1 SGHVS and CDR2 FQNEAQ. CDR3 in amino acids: CASSPTGGERPNTGELFF. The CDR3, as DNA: TGTGCCAGCAGCCCAACGGGAGGGGAGCGGCCGAACACCGGGGAGCTGTTTTTT.

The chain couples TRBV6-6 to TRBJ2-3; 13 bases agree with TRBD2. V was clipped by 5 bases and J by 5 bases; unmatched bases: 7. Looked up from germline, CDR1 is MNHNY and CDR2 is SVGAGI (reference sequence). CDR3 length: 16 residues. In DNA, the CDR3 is TGTGCCAGCAGTCTCGCCGGGACTAGCGGGGTAGATACGCAGTATTTT. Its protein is CASSLAGTSGVDTQYF.

The CDR3: CASSPGTAPNEKLFF. The CDR3 region has the DNA TGTGCCAGCAGCCCCGGGACAGCACCTAATGAAAAACTGTTTTTT. The V gene is TRBV11-2, the J gene TRBJ1-4; 7 nucleotides agree with TRBD1. This CDR3 is 15 amino acids long. The V segment lost 5 bases and the J segment 3 bases; nucleotides outside the gene matches: 6. Germline values: CDR1 SGHAT, CDR2 FQNNGV.

CDR3 sequence (DNA): TGTGCCAGTAGTGTAACAAGGAACACCGGGGAGCTGTTTTTT. Its translation: CASSVTRNTGELFF. V is TRBV19 and J is TRBJ2-2, with D hard to call. This CDR3 comprises 14 residues. The V end lost 5 bases, the J end lost 1 base, and 8 bases lay between the germline ends. Looked up from germline, CDR1 is LNHDA and CDR2 is SQIVND (reference sequence).

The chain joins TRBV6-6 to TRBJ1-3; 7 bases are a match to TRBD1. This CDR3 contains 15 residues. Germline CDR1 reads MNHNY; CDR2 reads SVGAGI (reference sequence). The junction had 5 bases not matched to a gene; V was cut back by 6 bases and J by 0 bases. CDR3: CASRTGQLSGNTIYF. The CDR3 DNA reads TGTGCCAGCAGGACAGGGCAACTCTCTGGAAACACCATATATTTT.

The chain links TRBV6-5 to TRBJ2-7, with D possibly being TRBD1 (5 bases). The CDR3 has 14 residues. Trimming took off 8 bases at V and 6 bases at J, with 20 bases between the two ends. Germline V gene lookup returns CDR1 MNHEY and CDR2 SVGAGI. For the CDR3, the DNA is TGTGCCAGCTTTCTTGGGGCGGAAACGATCGAGCAGTACTTC. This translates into CASFLGAETIEQYF.

This CDR3 is CASTPGVSYEQYF. The CDR3 DNA sequence: TGTGCCAGCACCCCCGGGGTTTCCTACGAGCAGTACTTC. The chain recombines TRBV6-1 with TRBJ2-7; possibly TRBD2 for D (5 bases). Per the germline V gene, CDR1 is MNHNS and CDR2 is SASEGT. V shed 7 bases and J shed 1 base, with 11 bases lying between them. This CDR3 region has 13 residues.

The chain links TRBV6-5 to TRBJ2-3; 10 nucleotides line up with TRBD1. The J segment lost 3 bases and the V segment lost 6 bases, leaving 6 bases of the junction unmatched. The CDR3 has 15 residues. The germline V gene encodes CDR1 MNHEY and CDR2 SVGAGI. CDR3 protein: CASRTPGQGTDTQYF. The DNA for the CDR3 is TGTGCCAGCAGGACACCGGGACAGGGGACAGATACGCAGTATTTT.

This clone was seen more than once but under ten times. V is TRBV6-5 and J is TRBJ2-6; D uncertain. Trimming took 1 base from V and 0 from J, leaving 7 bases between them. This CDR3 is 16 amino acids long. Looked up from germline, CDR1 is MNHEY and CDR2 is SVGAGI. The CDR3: CASSYLLISGANVLTF. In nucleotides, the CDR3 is TGTGCCAGCAGTTACTTGTTGATCTCTGGGGCCAACGTCCTGACTTTC.